A selection of T cell receptor beta chains follows, all from one sample in a study of blood T cell repertoires in COVID-19. TCRdb's copy holds only in-frame clones and misses some; the assay was immunoSEQ multiplex PCR. Of nearly 300,000 clones listed, more than 70% are singletons. Sequencing input: peripheral blood. These receptors originate from a woman in her 30s who had recovered from COVID-19. Each CDR3 is given with its conserved first and last residue. Fields, in order: D gene, J gene, V gene, clone size, CDR3 protein, CDR3 DNA. A D gene is named only where the DNA matches it firmly. Not all rows give a size; the values are once, few, many and, for expanded clones, a class.

d_gene: -
j_gene: TRBJ1-2
v_gene: TRBV7-2
abundance: -
CDR3aa: CASSSTRGDNYGYTF
CDR3nt: TGTGCCAGCAGCTCCACTCGCGGGGATAACTATGGCTACACCTTC

d_gene: -
j_gene: TRBJ2-2
v_gene: TRBV11-1
abundance: once
CDR3aa: CASSLAGGAGELFF
CDR3nt: TGTGCCAGCAGCTTAGCCGGTGGTGCCGGGGAGCTGTTTTTT

d_gene: TRBD1
j_gene: TRBJ2-7
v_gene: TRBV5-5
abundance: -
CDR3aa: CASSTAPGQSTYEQYF
CDR3nt: TGTGCCAGCAGCACGGCTCCGGGACAGAGCACCTACGAGCAGTACTTC

d_gene: -
j_gene: TRBJ1-4
v_gene: TRBV2
abundance: -
CDR3aa: CASKADSTNEKLFF
CDR3nt: TGTGCCAGCAAGGCAGACTCAACTAATGAAAAACTGTTTTTT

d_gene: TRBD1
j_gene: TRBJ1-5
v_gene: TRBV6-1
abundance: -
CDR3aa: CASSEQGAQQPQHF
CDR3nt: TGTGCCAGCAGTGAACAGGGGGCTCAACAGCCCCAGCATTTT

d_gene: -
j_gene: TRBJ2-5
v_gene: TRBV15
abundance: -
CDR3aa: CATSREGGAQETQYF
CDR3nt: TGTGCCACCAGCAGAGAGGGCGGGGCTCAAGAGACCCAGTACTTC

d_gene: -
j_gene: TRBJ1-3
v_gene: TRBV28
abundance: many
CDR3aa: CASRLGQSGNTIYF
CDR3nt: TGTGCCAGCAGACTAGGACAGTCGGGAAACACCATATATTTT

d_gene: -
j_gene: TRBJ2-5
v_gene: TRBV24-1
abundance: -
CDR3aa: CATSEQGQETQYF
CDR3nt: TGTGCCACCAGTGAACAGGGCCAAGAGACCCAGTACTTC

d_gene: -
j_gene: TRBJ1-4
v_gene: TRBV28
abundance: -
CDR3aa: CASSGTSNEKLFF
CDR3nt: TGTGCCAGCAGCGGGACTTCTAATGAAAAACTGTTTTTT

d_gene: -
j_gene: TRBJ1-2
v_gene: TRBV6-5
abundance: -
CDR3aa: CASSYGQGPNYGYTF
CDR3nt: TGTGCCAGCAGTTACGGGCAGGGCCCTAACTATGGCTACACCTTC

d_gene: TRBD1
j_gene: TRBJ2-3
v_gene: TRBV19
abundance: -
CDR3aa: CASRLGTGTTGADTQYF
CDR3nt: TGTGCCAGTAGACTTGGGACAGGGACAACAGGAGCAGATACGCAGTATTTT

d_gene: -
j_gene: TRBJ2-1
v_gene: TRBV15
abundance: -
CDR3aa: CATREGDSTLNEQFF
CDR3nt: TGTGCCACCAGGGAGGGCGACAGTACTCTCAATGAGCAGTTCTTC

d_gene: -
j_gene: TRBJ2-1
v_gene: TRBV12-3/TRBV12-4
abundance: once
CDR3aa: CASEPNSYNEQFF
CDR3nt: TGTGCCAGTGAGCCGAACTCCTACAATGAGCAGTTCTTC

d_gene: -
j_gene: TRBJ2-7
v_gene: TRBV4-1
abundance: -
CDR3aa: CASSQLSDSSYEQYF
CDR3nt: TGCGCCAGCAGCCAACTATCGGACAGCTCCTACGAGCAGTACTTC

d_gene: TRBD1
j_gene: TRBJ2-4
v_gene: TRBV11-2
abundance: -
CDR3aa: CASSFLGQGKVLDF
CDR3nt: TGTGCCAGCAGCTTTCTGGGACAGGGAAAGGTGCTGGACTTC

d_gene: -
j_gene: TRBJ2-5
v_gene: TRBV28
abundance: few
CDR3aa: CASTEDSRETQYF
CDR3nt: TGTGCCAGCACCGAGGACAGCAGAGAGACCCAGTACTTC

d_gene: -
j_gene: TRBJ2-7
v_gene: TRBV21-1
abundance: -
CDR3aa: CASSAPGQGVPREQYF
CDR3nt: TGTGCCAGCAGCGCGCCGGGACAGGGGGTTCCTCGCGAGCAGTACTTC

d_gene: TRBD1
j_gene: TRBJ2-7
v_gene: TRBV19
abundance: -
CDR3aa: CASSGGTGDYEQYF
CDR3nt: TGTGCCAGTAGTGGAGGGACAGGGGACTACGAGCAGTACTTC

d_gene: TRBD1
j_gene: TRBJ1-4
v_gene: TRBV2
abundance: -
CDR3aa: CASRHQGGGEKLFF
CDR3nt: TGTGCCAGCAGACACCAGGGGGGAGGAGAAAAACTGTTTTTT

d_gene: TRBD1
j_gene: TRBJ1-5
v_gene: TRBV19
abundance: few
CDR3aa: CASSITGENQPQHF
CDR3nt: TGTGCCAGTAGTATAACAGGGGAAAATCAGCCCCAGCATTTT

d_gene: -
j_gene: TRBJ1-2
v_gene: TRBV28
abundance: -
CDR3aa: CASSSRGDNYGYTF
CDR3nt: TGTGCCAGCAGTTCCAGGGGTGATAACTATGGCTACACCTTC

d_gene: -
j_gene: TRBJ1-2
v_gene: TRBV19
abundance: once
CDR3aa: CASTQGAGYGYTF
CDR3nt: TGTGCCAGTACTCAAGGGGCTGGCTATGGCTACACCTTC

d_gene: TRBD1
j_gene: TRBJ1-2
v_gene: TRBV29-1
abundance: once
CDR3aa: CSVAGGNNYGYTF
CDR3nt: TGCAGCGTCGCAGGGGGGAATAACTATGGCTACACCTTC

d_gene: -
j_gene: TRBJ1-3
v_gene: TRBV7-2
abundance: -
CDR3aa: CASSSDRQPGNTIYF
CDR3nt: TGTGCCAGCAGCTCAGACAGGCAACCTGGAAACACCATATATTTT

d_gene: TRBD1
j_gene: TRBJ1-1
v_gene: TRBV28
abundance: -
CDR3aa: CASTIDRGNLDEAFF
CDR3nt: TGTGCCAGTACGATCGACAGGGGTAATTTAGATGAAGCTTTCTTT

d_gene: -
j_gene: TRBJ1-3
v_gene: TRBV10-3
abundance: -
CDR3aa: CAITATGSGNTIYF
CDR3nt: TGTGCCATCACTGCGACAGGCTCTGGAAACACCATATATTTT

d_gene: TRBD1
j_gene: TRBJ2-3
v_gene: TRBV4-2
abundance: -
CDR3aa: CASSYGQGTSTDTQYF
CDR3nt: TGTGCCAGCAGCTACGGACAGGGGACTAGCACAGATACGCAGTATTTT

d_gene: TRBD2
j_gene: TRBJ2-3
v_gene: TRBV7-8
abundance: once
CDR3aa: CASSSLAGTTDTQYF
CDR3nt: TGTGCCAGCAGCTCTTTAGCGGGGACCACAGATACGCAGTATTTT

d_gene: -
j_gene: TRBJ1-1
v_gene: TRBV3-1/TRBV3-2
abundance: -
CDR3aa: CASRGGGSTEAFF
CDR3nt: TGTGCCAGCAGGGGAGGGGGGAGCACTGAAGCTTTCTTT

d_gene: -
j_gene: TRBJ2-2
v_gene: TRBV4-3
abundance: -
CDR3aa: CASSQEWSTGWTGELFF
CDR3nt: TGCGCCAGCAGCCAAGAGTGGTCGACCGGGTGGACCGGGGAGCTGTTTTTT

d_gene: TRBD1
j_gene: TRBJ1-2
v_gene: TRBV9
abundance: -
CDR3aa: CASSATTGVTYGYTF
CDR3nt: TGTGCCAGCAGCGCCACGACAGGGGTCACCTATGGCTACACCTTC

d_gene: -
j_gene: TRBJ2-3
v_gene: TRBV18
abundance: -
CDR3aa: CASSPGQPGGTDTQYF
CDR3nt: TGTGCCAGCTCACCGGGGCAACCTGGGGGCACAGATACGCAGTATTTT

d_gene: TRBD1
j_gene: TRBJ2-2
v_gene: TRBV7-2
abundance: -
CDR3aa: CASSTGGTNTGELFF
CDR3nt: TGTGCCAGCAGTACAGGGGGTACGAACACCGGGGAGCTGTTTTTT

d_gene: TRBD2
j_gene: TRBJ2-1
v_gene: TRBV30
abundance: few
CDR3aa: CAWEVLAGGENEQFF
CDR3nt: TGTGCCTGGGAAGTACTAGCGGGGGGTGAAAATGAGCAGTTCTTC

d_gene: -
j_gene: TRBJ1-6
v_gene: TRBV5-4
abundance: -
CDR3aa: CASRQEGSSYNSPLHF
CDR3nt: TGTGCCAGCAGACAAGAAGGGAGCTCCTATAATTCACCCCTCCACTTT

d_gene: -
j_gene: TRBJ1-3
v_gene: TRBV28
abundance: -
CDR3aa: CASSLGGMPGNTIYF
CDR3nt: TGTGCCAGCAGTTTAGGAGGGATGCCCGGAAACACCATATATTTT

d_gene: -
j_gene: TRBJ2-2
v_gene: TRBV2
abundance: -
CDR3aa: CASFEVNTGELFF
CDR3nt: TGTGCCAGCTTCGAGGTTAACACCGGGGAGCTGTTTTTT

d_gene: -
j_gene: TRBJ2-7
v_gene: TRBV12-3/TRBV12-4
abundance: -
CDR3aa: CASSDRPYYEQYF
CDR3nt: TGTGCCAGCAGCGACAGGCCCTACTACGAGCAGTACTTC

d_gene: -
j_gene: TRBJ1-6
v_gene: TRBV28
abundance: -
CDR3aa: CASRPTGPLHF
CDR3nt: TGTGCCAGCAGACCGACTGGCCCCCTCCACTTT

d_gene: TRBD2
j_gene: TRBJ2-1
v_gene: TRBV19
abundance: few
CDR3aa: CASSILAGIYNEQFF
CDR3nt: TGTGCCAGTAGCATACTAGCGGGGATATACAATGAGCAGTTCTTC

d_gene: TRBD1
j_gene: TRBJ2-7
v_gene: TRBV19
abundance: -
CDR3aa: CASSIAAGGPYEQYF
CDR3nt: TGTGCCAGTAGTATCGCGGCAGGGGGACCCTACGAGCAGTACTTC